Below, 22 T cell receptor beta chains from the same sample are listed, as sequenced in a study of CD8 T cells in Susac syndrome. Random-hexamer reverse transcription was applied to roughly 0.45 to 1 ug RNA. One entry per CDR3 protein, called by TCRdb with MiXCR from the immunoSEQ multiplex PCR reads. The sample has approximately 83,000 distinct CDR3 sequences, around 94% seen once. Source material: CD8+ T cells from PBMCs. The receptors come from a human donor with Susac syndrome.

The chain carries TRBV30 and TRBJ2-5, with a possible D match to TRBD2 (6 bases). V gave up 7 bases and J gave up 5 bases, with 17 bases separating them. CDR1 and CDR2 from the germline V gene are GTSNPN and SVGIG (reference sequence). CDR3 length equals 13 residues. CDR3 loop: CALSGVIGETQYF. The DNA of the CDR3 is TGTGCCTTATCGGGAGTTATAGGGGAGACCCAGTACTTC.

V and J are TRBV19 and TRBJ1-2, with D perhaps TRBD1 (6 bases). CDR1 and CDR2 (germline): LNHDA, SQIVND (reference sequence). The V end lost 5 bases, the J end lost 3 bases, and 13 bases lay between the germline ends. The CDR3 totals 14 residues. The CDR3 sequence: CASSGTGTHYGYTF. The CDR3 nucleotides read TGTGCCAGTAGTGGGACCGGGACACACTATGGCTACACCTTC.

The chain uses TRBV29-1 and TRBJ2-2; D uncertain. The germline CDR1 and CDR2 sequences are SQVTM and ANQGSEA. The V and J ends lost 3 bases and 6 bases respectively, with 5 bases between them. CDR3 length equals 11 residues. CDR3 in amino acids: CSVEDAGELFF. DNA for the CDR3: TGCAGCGTTGAGGACGCCGGGGAGCTGTTTTTT.

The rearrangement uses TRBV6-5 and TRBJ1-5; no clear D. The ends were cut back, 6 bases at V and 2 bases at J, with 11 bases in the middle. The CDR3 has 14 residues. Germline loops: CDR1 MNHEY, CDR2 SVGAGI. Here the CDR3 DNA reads TGTGCCAGCAGAAGTACTGGGCGCAATCAGCCCCAGCATTTT. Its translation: CASRSTGRNQPQHF.

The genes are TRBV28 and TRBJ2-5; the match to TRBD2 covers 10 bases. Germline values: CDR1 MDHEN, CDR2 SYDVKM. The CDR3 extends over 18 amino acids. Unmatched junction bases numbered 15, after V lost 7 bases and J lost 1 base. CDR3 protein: CASTLGTSVTSSQETQYF. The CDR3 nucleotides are TGTGCCAGCACCCTCGGGACTAGCGTGACATCCTCCCAAGAGACCCAGTACTTC.

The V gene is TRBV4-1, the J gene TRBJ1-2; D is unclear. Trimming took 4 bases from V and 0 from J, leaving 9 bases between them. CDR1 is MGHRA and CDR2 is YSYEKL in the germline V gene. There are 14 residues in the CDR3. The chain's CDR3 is CASSLLGSNYGYTF. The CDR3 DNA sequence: TGCGCCAGCAGCCTTTTGGGATCTAACTATGGCTACACCTTC.

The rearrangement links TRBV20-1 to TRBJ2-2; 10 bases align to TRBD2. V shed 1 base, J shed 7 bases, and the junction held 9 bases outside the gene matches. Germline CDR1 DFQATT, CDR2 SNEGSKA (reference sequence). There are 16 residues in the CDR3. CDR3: CSARGLAGDDGGELFF. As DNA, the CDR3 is TGCAGTGCTAGAGGGCTAGCGGGAGATGATGGCGGGGAGCTGTTTTTT.

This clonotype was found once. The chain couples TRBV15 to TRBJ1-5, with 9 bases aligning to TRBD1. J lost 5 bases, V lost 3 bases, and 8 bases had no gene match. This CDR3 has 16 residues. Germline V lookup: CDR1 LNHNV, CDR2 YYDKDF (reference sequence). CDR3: CATSSYRDRADQPQHF. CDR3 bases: TGTGCCACCAGCAGCTACCGGGACAGGGCGGATCAGCCCCAGCATTTT.

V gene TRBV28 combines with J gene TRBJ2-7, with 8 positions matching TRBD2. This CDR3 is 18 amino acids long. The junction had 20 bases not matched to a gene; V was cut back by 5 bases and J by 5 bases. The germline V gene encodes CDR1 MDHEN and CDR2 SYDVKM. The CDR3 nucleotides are TGTGCCAGCAGTACATCCCTACTTGAGCCGGGAGGGTTGAACGAGCAGTACTTC. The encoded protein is CASSTSLLEPGGLNEQYF.

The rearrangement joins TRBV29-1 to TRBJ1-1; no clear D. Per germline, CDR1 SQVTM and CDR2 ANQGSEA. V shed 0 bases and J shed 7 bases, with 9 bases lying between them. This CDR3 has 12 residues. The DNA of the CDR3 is TGCAGCGTTGAAGATGGTCGAGTTGAAGCTTTCTTT. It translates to CSVEDGRVEAFF.

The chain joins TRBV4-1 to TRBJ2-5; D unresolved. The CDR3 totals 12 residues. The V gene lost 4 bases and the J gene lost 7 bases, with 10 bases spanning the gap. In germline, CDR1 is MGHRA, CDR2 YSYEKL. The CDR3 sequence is CASSLNSGTQYF. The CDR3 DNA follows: TGCGCCAGCAGCCTAAACTCGGGGACCCAGTACTTC.

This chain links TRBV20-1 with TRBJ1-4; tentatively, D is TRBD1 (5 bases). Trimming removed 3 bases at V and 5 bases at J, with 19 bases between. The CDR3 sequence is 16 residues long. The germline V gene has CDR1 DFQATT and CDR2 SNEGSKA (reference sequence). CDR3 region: CSASRTGTTGNEKLFF. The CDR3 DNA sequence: TGCAGTGCTAGCCGAACGGGGACTACCGGCAATGAAAAACTGTTTTTT.

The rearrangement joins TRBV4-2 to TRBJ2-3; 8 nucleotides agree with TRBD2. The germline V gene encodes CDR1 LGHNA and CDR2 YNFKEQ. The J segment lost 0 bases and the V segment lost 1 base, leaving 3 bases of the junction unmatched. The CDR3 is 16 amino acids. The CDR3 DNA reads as TGTGCCAGCAGCCAAGTTCGGGGGGGAAGCACAGATACGCAGTATTTT. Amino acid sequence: CASSQVRGGSTDTQYF.

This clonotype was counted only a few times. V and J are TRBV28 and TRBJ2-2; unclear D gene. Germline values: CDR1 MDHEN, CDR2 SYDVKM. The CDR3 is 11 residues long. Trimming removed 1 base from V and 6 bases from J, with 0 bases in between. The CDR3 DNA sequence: TGTGCCAGCAGTTTATCCGGGGAGCTGTTTTTT. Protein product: CASSLSGELFF.

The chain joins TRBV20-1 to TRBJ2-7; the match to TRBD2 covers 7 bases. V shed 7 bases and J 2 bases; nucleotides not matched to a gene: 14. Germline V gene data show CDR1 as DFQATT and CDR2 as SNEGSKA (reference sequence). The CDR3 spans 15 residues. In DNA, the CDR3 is TGCAGTGTCACGGCTCTAGCGGCGGGGACCTACGAGCAGTACTTC. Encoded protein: CSVTALAAGTYEQYF.

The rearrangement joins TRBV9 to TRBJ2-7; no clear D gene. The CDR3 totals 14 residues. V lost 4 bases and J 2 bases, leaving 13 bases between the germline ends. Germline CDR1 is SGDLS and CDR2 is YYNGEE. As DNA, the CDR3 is TGTGCCAGCAGCCCCTCCCCTCAGACCTACGAGCAGTACTTC. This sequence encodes CASSPSPQTYEQYF.

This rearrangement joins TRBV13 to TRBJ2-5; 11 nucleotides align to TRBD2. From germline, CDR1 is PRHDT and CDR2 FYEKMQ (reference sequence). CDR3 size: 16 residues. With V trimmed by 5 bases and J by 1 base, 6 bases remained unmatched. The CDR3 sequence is CASSTFSGRGQETQYF. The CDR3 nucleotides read TGTGCCAGCAGCACCTTTAGCGGGAGGGGCCAAGAGACCCAGTACTTC.

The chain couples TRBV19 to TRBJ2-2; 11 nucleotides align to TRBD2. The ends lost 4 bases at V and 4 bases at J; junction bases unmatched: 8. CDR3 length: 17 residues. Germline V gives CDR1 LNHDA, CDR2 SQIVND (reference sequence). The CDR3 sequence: CASSTPSSGGLTGELFF. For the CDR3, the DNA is TGTGCCAGTAGTACCCCCTCTAGCGGGGGGCTCACCGGGGAGCTGTTTTTT.

The CDR3 here is CASSQDHRDRETQYF. Written as DNA, the CDR3 is TGTGCCAGCAGCCAAGATCATAGGGACCGGGAGACCCAGTACTTC. The chain has TRBV3-1 and TRBJ2-5; D might be TRBD1 or TRBD2, each matching 5 bases. The germline CDR1 and CDR2 sequences are LGHDT and YNNKEL (reference sequence). Trimming left V 0 bases short and J 5 bases short, with 13 bases between. This CDR3 region has 15 residues.

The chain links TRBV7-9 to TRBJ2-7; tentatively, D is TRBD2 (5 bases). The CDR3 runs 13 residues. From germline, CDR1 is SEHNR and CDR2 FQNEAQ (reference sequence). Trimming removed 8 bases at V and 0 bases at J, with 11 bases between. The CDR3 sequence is CASSGLPSYEQYF. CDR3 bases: TGTGCCAGCTCCGGACTCCCCTCCTACGAGCAGTACTTC.

CDR3 residues: CSARDRESDTQYF. DNA for the CDR3: TGCAGCGCCCGGGACAGGGAGTCGGATACGCAGTATTTT. The chain employs TRBV29-1 and TRBJ2-3; 9 bases line up with TRBD1. The CDR3 has 13 residues. CDR1 and CDR2 (germline): SQVTM, ANQGSEA. With 7 bases clipped from V and 6 bases from J, the junction kept 8 bases outside the gene matches.

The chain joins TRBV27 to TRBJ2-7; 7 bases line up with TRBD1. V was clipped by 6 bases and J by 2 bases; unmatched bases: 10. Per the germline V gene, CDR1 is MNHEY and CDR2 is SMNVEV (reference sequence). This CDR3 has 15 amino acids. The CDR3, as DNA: TGTGCCAGCAGACGCGAGACAGGGATCCCCTACGAGCAGTACTTC. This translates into CASRRETGIPYEQYF.